This T cell receptor beta chain was sequenced for a study of human T cells and chemical hapten exposure. Study-level information: Patch tests delivered 0.01% DPC to the upper back and were evaluated at 6 days. General study findings and limits: It should be noted that donors had alopecia, so their immune response may differ from healthy people's.

This clonotype was counted many times. Its antigen is undetermined. Each CDR3 protein is one row after TCRdb ran MiXCR on the RACE reads. The table shows 62,000 or so distinct CDR3 sequences, with about 11% occurring only once. Time point noted: patch test 3, about 24 weeks after DPC sensitization. The treatment denotes: therapeutic diphenylcyclopropenone sensitization with weekly scalp DPC. Trimming shortened V by 0 bases and J by 2 bases, and 6 bases separated the two germline ends. The CDR3 has 14 amino acids. The germline CDR1 and CDR2 sequences are SGHKS and YYEKEE (reference sequence). Source: whole blood, taken in connection with sensitization to the hapten diphenylcyclopropenone (DPC). The V and J genes are TRBV5-5 and TRBJ2-1; D not resolved. This sequence originates from a woman aged 30 to 39 with alopecia areata. Some clones in this sample may be carry-over from other donors' samples. CDR3 loop: CASSLEAPYNEQFF. CDR3 bases: TGTGCCAGCAGCTTGGAGGCTCCCTACAATGAGCAGTTCTTC.